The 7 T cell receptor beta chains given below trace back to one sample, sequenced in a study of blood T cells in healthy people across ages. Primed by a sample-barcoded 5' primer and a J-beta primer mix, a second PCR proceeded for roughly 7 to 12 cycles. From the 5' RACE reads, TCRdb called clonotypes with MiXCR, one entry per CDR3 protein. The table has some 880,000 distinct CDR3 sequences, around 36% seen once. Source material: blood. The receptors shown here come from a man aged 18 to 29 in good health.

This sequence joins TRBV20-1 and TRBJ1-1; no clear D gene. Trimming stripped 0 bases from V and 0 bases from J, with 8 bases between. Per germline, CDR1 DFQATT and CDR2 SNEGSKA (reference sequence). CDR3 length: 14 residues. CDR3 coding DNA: TGCAGTGCTAGAGAGAAAGCCATGAACACTGAAGCTTTCTTT. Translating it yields CSAREKAMNTEAFF.

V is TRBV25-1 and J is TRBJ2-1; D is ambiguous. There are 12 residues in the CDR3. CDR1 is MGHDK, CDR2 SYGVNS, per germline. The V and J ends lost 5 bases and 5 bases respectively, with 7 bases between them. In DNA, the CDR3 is TGTGCCAGCAGTTACGGCAACAATGAGCAGTTCTTC. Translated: CASSYGNNEQFF.

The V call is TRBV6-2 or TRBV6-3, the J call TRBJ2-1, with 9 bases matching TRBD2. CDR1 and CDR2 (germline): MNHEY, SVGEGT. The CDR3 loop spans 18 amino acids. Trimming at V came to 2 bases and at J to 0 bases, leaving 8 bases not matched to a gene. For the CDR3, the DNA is TGTGCCAGCAGTTACGTGGCTAGCGGGGCTAGCTCCTACAATGAGCAGTTCTTC. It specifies CASSYVASGASSYNEQFF.

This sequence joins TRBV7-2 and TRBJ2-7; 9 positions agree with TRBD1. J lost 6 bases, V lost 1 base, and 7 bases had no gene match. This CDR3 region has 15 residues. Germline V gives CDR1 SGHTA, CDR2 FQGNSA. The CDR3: CASSLGGDRVGEQYF. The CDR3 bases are TGTGCCAGCAGCTTAGGGGGGGACAGGGTAGGCGAGCAGTACTTC.

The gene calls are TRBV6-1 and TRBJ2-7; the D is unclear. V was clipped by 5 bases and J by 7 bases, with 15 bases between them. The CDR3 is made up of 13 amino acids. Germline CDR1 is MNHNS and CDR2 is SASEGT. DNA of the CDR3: TGTGCCAGCAGTTTAGGCCTCTACAATGAGCAGTACTTC. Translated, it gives CASSLGLYNEQYF.

The CDR3 DNA is TGTGCCAGCAGCAAGGGTTTGGTACAAGAGACCCAGTACTTC. This sequence encodes CASSKGLVQETQYF. The chain links TRBV7-8 to TRBJ2-5; D not resolved. Germline V gene sequence: CDR1 SGHVS, CDR2 FQNEAQ. The length of the CDR3 is 14 residues. Trimming shortened V by 5 bases and J by 2 bases, and 12 bases separated the two germline ends.

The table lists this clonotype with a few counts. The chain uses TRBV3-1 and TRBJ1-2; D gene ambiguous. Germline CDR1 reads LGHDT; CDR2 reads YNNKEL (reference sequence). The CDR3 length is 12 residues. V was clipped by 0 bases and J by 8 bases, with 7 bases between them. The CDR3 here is CASSQDSRGYTF. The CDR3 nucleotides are TGTGCCAGCAGCCAAGATTCCAGAGGCTACACCTTC.